The 16 T cell receptor beta chains presented below share a single source sample, sequenced in a study of cytomegalovirus exposure and HLA in healthy donors. The study ran its PCR with 60 Vbeta and 13 Jbeta primers. The assay was immunoSEQ multiplex PCR, and TCRdb's table has in-frame clones only and misses some. The table records 150,000 to 200,000 clones, under 85% of them present only once. Sequencing input: PBMCs. The receptors were gathered from a man aged 50 to 60 in good health and CMV-seronegative.

The chain carries TRBV5-8 and TRBJ2-1, with TRBD2 matching 9 bases. The CDR3 has 17 residues. Trimming removed 4 bases from V and 6 bases from J; junction bases left unmatched: 14. Germline CDR1 reads SGHTS; CDR2 reads YDEGEE. The DNA of the CDR3 is TGTGCCAGCAGCCGCCGCCGCGGGAGGGCCTCCACCAATGAGCAGTTCTTC. Protein product: CASSRRRGRASTNEQFF.

The genes are TRBV30 and TRBJ2-1; weak D call: TRBD2 (5 bases). V lost 0 bases to trimming and J lost 10 bases, with 16 bases between them. The CDR3 loop spans 14 amino acids. Germline values: CDR1 GTSNPN, CDR2 SVGIG (reference sequence). The CDR3 here is CAWSVGGPGREQFF. In DNA, the CDR3 is TGTGCCTGGAGTGTCGGCGGGCCCGGCAGGGAGCAGTTCTTC.

This chain links TRBV4-3 with TRBJ2-1; no clear D gene. Trimming took off 8 bases at V and 6 bases at J, with 17 bases between the two ends. The CDR3 totals 14 residues. Germline-derived CDR1 and CDR2 are LGHNA and YSLEER. Here the CDR3 reads CASGYSLLTNEQFF. Here the CDR3 DNA reads TGCGCCAGCGGATATAGCCTTTTGACCAATGAGCAGTTCTTC.

This clone was detected a few times. The CDR3 loop is CASSYQSSLNTGELFF. In DNA form, the CDR3 reads TGTGCCAGCAGTTATCAGTCGTCGCTTAACACCGGGGAGCTGTTTTTT. This chain connects TRBV6-5 to TRBJ2-2; D unresolved. Trimming cost V 3 bases and J 2 bases, with 13 bases left between them. CDR3 length: 16 residues. Germline V gene data show CDR1 as MNHEY and CDR2 as SVGAGI.

V and J are TRBV19 and TRBJ2-6; D is unresolved. The CDR3 contains 15 residues. Trimming took 1 base from V and 1 from J, leaving 5 bases between them. CDR1 is LNHDA, CDR2 SQIVND, per germline (reference sequence). The CDR3 sequence: CASSIVRSGANVLTF. The CDR3 DNA follows: TGTGCCAGTAGTATAGTCAGGTCTGGGGCCAACGTCCTGACTTTC.

The chain is built from TRBV7-9 and TRBJ1-2; D gene unclear. Germline CDR1 reads SEHNR; CDR2 reads FQNEAQ (reference sequence). With 2 bases removed from V and 8 bases from J, the gap between germline ends came to 9 bases. The CDR3 has 12 amino acids. The CDR3 DNA reads as TGTGCCAGCAGCTTAACGGTCGAGGGCTACACCTTC. This sequence encodes CASSLTVEGYTF.

CDR3 sequence (DNA): TGTGCCATCAGTACAGGGGCGGTCAATGAGCAGTTCTTC. Translation gives CAISTGAVNEQFF. The chain employs TRBV10-3 and TRBJ2-1; 7 bases align to TRBD1. Germline V gene lookup returns CDR1 ENHRY and CDR2 SYGVKD. This CDR3 comprises 13 residues. The V gene end was trimmed by 5 bases and the J gene end by 6 bases; junction bases not matched to a gene: 4.

V and J are TRBV4-3 and TRBJ2-7; 7 bases fit TRBD2. The V gene's germline CDR1 is LGHNA and CDR2 YSLEER. V dropped 1 base and J dropped 2; count of bases not matched to a gene: 5. The CDR3 extends over 15 amino acids. CDR3: CASSQVSGRAYEQYF. The CDR3, as DNA: TGCGCCAGCAGCCAAGTTAGTGGGAGGGCCTACGAGCAGTACTTC.

The gene calls are TRBV6-5 and TRBJ2-7; 9 bases align to TRBD1. V shed 5 bases and J 6 bases; nucleotides not matched to a gene: 8. The CDR3 has 14 amino acids. Germline V gene data show CDR1 as MNHEY and CDR2 as SVGAGI. The CDR3 loop reads CASSQDRGGVEQYF. DNA for the CDR3: TGTGCCAGCAGTCAGGACAGGGGAGGGGTCGAGCAGTACTTC.

The chain has TRBV13 and TRBJ1-1; the D is unclear. V shed 5 bases and J shed 1 base, with 11 bases lying between them. The CDR3 is 14 amino acids. CDR1 and CDR2 (germline): PRHDT, FYEKMQ (reference sequence). This chain's CDR3 is CASSQREWNTEAFF. The CDR3, as DNA: TGTGCCAGCAGCCAACGGGAGTGGAACACTGAAGCTTTCTTT.

This chain links TRBV4-2 with TRBJ2-3; perhaps TRBD2 as D (6 bases). Deletions cut 1 base from V and 14 bases from J, with 16 bases between. CDR3 length: 13 residues. Germline CDR1 reads LGHNA; CDR2 reads YNFKEQ. The CDR3 here is CASSQAYTGLRYF. CDR3 DNA sequence: TGTGCCAGCAGCCAAGCTTACACGGGACTGCGGTATTTT.

The V and J genes are TRBV7-8 and TRBJ2-1; D perhaps matches TRBD2 (6 bases). This CDR3 is built from 16 residues. The germline V gene encodes CDR1 SGHVS and CDR2 FQNEAQ. The V end was cut by 2 bases, the J end by 4 bases, with 15 bases between. The CDR3 DNA sequence: TGTGCCAGCAGCTTATTGAGTAGCGGTGGGTACAATGAGCAGTTCTTC. Protein: CASSLLSSGGYNEQFF.

DNA of the CDR3: TGTGCCAGCAGCCTGGGACAGGGGAGCTATGGCTACACCTTC. This gives the protein CASSLGQGSYGYTF. The chain links TRBV7-2 to TRBJ1-2; TRBD1 matches 10 bases. This CDR3 is 14 amino acids long. After removal of 5 bases from V and 4 bases from J, the junction contained 4 bases not matched to a gene. From germline, CDR1 is SGHTA and CDR2 FQGNSA. The full variable domain, with the rest looked up from reference TRBV7-2 and TRBJ1-2, is GAGVSQSPSNKVTEKGKDVELRCDPISGHTALYWYRQSLGQGLEFLIYFQGNSAPDKSGLPSDRFSAERTGGSVSTLTIQRTQQEDSAVYLCASSLGQGSYGYTFGSGTRLTVV.

The J gene is TRBJ2-5, the V gene TRBV5-1, with 10 bases identical to TRBD2. CDR1 SGHRS and CDR2 YFSETQ come from the germline V gene. V lost 6 bases and J lost 2; bases outside the gene matches: 7. The CDR3 extends over 15 amino acids. The CDR3 sequence is CASTRTSGLQETQYF. Here the CDR3 DNA reads TGCGCCAGCACCAGGACTAGCGGTTTACAAGAGACCCAGTACTTC.

This chain links TRBV19 with TRBJ1-3; 10 bases are shared with TRBD1. This CDR3 comprises 17 residues. Unmatched junction bases numbered 12, after V lost 8 bases and J lost 2 bases. Germline V gene lookup returns CDR1 LNHDA and CDR2 SQIVND (reference sequence). CDR3 sequence: CASRTGGQGIPGNTIYF. Here the CDR3 DNA reads TGTGCCAGTCGGACCGGGGGACAGGGGATCCCTGGAAACACCATATATTTT. Filled out from reference TRBV19 and TRBJ1-3, the complete variable domain reads DGGITQSPKYLFRKEGQNVTLSCEQNLNHDAMYWYRQDPGQGLRLIYYSQIVNDFQKGDIAEGYSVSREKKESFPLTVTSAQKNPTAFYLCASRTGGQGIPGNTIYFGEGSWLTVV.

This clone was picked up a small number of times. The chain couples TRBV6-5 to TRBJ2-1, with a weak D call TRBD2 (5 bases). Trimming removed 7 bases from V and 7 bases from J, with 17 bases in between. Germline V gene lookup returns CDR1 MNHEY and CDR2 SVGAGI. This CDR3 has 14 residues. CDR3 loop: CASTSFGTGNEQFF. The CDR3 DNA reads TGTGCCAGCACCTCCTTCGGTACGGGGAATGAGCAGTTCTTC.